A single T cell receptor (beta chain) is shown here with its context. The protocol was immunoSEQ multiplex PCR, while the TCRdb copy is restricted to in-frame clones and leaves out a portion. The table has 250,000 to 350,000 clones, 70% to 90% seen once; the top ten hold about 3%. The data were obtained in a study of blood T cell repertoires in COVID-19. Trimming shortened V by 1 base and J by 10 bases, and 16 bases separated the two germline ends. There are 14 residues in the CDR3. Germline CDR1 is SGHVS and CDR2 is FNYEAQ. This sequence was found in a woman in her 30s with active or convalescent COVID-19. Material for sequencing was peripheral blood. This chain connects TRBV7-6 to TRBJ1-1; no firm D call. The CDR3 DNA reads as TGTGCCAGCAGCTTAGGTCTAGACCTCCGCGGAGCTTTCTTT. Its translation is CASSLGLDLRGAFF.